One TCR beta chain is described in this entry. Antigen specificity is unknown. The CDR3 spans 14 residues. V was cut by 4 bases and J by 2 bases, with 11 bases left in between. Germline lookup yields CDR1 KGHSH and CDR2 LQKENI. The repertoire was sequenced with immunoSEQ multiplex PCR; TCRdb's copy has only in-frame clones and lacks some. The sample has tens of thousands of clones; roughly 90% are singletons. The sample comes from a study of siplizumab effects on memory and regulatory T cells. Broader study findings: Proliferating CD4+ or CD8+ clones, roughly 80-97% of them, lacked an assignable naive or memory phenotype. Significant reduction of alloreactive sequences traceable to unstimulated CD4+ memory cells was observed with siplizumab.

This TCR came from a human donor in good health. The chain joins TRBV18 to TRBJ2-5; perhaps TRBD1 as D (7 bases). Sequenced input: naive CD4+ T cells sorted from blood. The CDR3 reads CASSRGTAQETQYF. Here the CDR3 DNA reads TGTGCCAGCTCACGCGGGACAGCGCAAGAGACCCAGTACTTC.